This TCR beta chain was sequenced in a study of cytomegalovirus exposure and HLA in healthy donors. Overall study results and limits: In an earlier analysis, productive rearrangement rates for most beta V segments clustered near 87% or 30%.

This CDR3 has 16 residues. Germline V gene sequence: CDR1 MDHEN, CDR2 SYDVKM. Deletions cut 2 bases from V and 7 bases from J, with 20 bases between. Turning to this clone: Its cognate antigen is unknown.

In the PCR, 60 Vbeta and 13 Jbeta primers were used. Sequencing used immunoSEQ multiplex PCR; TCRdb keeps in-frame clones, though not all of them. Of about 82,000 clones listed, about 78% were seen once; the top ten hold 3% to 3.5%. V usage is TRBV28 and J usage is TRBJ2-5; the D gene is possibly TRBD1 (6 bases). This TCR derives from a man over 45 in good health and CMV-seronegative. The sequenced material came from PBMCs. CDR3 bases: TGTGCCAGCAGTTTAGGGGGCTGGACCCCAACCGGGACCCAGTACTTC. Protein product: CASSLGGWTPTGTQYF.